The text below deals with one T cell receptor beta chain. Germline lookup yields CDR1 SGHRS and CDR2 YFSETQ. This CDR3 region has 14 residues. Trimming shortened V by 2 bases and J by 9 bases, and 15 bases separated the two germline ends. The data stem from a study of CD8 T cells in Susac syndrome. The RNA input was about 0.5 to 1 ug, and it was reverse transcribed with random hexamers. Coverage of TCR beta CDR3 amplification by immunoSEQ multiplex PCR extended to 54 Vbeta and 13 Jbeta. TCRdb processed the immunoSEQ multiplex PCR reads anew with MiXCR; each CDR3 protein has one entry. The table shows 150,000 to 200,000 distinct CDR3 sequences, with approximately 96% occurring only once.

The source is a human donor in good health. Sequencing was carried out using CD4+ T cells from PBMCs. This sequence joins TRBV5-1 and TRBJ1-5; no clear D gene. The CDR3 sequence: CASSFRAGEGPQHF. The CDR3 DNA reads TGCGCCAGCAGCTTCCGGGCCGGCGAAGGGCCCCAGCATTTT. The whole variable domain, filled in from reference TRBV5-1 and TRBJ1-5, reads KAGVTQTPRYLIKTRGQQVTLSCSPISGHRSVSWYQQTPGQGLQFLFEYFSETQRNKGNFPGRFSGRQFSNSRSEMNVSTLELGDSALYLCASSFRAGEGPQHFGDGTRLSIL.